This entry lists 20 T cell receptor beta chains sequenced from one sample in a study of CD8+CD57+ T cells in acquired aplastic anemia. TCR beta VDJ and CDR3 were profiled, and genomic DNA was the template. TCRdb reanalysed the reads using MiXCR and keeps one entry per CDR3 protein. The sample has about 160,000 distinct CDR3 sequences; around half are singletons. Patients chosen for sequencing had shown CD8+CD57+ cell expansion by flow cytometry. What was sequenced was sorted CD4+, CD8+, or CD8+CD57+ T cells (not recorded which) from PBMCs. These receptors all stem from a human donor with aplastic anemia.

This clonotype was observed at least ten times. The V gene is TRBV4-3, the J gene TRBJ1-2; 9 nucleotides agree with TRBD1. Trimming at V came to 4 bases and at J to 3 bases, leaving 9 bases not matched to a gene. The CDR3 runs to 16 residues. The V gene's germline CDR1 is LGHNA and CDR2 YSLEER. The CDR3: CASSPTPGQGDYGYTF. CDR3 nucleotides: TGCGCCAGCAGCCCTACCCCGGGACAGGGAGACTATGGCTACACCTTC.

This clonotype was seen a single time. The chain combines TRBV10-3 with TRBJ1-1; D ambiguous. The length of the CDR3 is 10 residues. Trimming stripped 10 bases from V and 1 base from J, with 4 bases between. The germline V gene encodes CDR1 ENHRY and CDR2 SYGVKD. CDR3 in DNA: TGTGCCACCAAGAACACTGAAGCTTTCTTT. Its protein product is CATKNTEAFF.

This clonotype appeared many times. The genes are TRBV5-4 and TRBJ1-4; TRBD1 agrees at 8 bases. CDR1 and CDR2 (germline): SGHNT, YYREEE (reference sequence). The CDR3 runs 14 residues. Trimming at V came to 3 bases and at J to 8 bases, leaving 6 bases not matched to a gene. This CDR3 reads CASSSGQGREKLFF. The DNA of the CDR3 is TGTGCCAGCAGCTCCGGACAGGGTAGAGAAAAACTGTTTTTT.

This clonotype has at least ten counts. The chain links TRBV9 to TRBJ2-3; tentatively, D is TRBD2 (5 bases). Germline V lookup: CDR1 SGDLS, CDR2 YYNGEE. Trimming stripped 0 bases from V and 0 bases from J, with 8 bases between. The CDR3 extends over 15 amino acids. DNA for the CDR3: TGTGCCAGCAGCGTAGCAAGCGGTAGCACAGATACGCAGTATTTT. As protein: CASSVASGSTDTQYF.

CDR3: CASSIPGQDNYGYTF. The CDR3, as DNA: TGTGCCAGTAGTATTCCGGGACAGGATAACTATGGCTACACCTTC. J is TRBJ1-2 and V is TRBV19; 8 bases fit TRBD1. The ends lost 3 bases at V and 1 base at J; junction bases unmatched: 4. The germline V gene encodes CDR1 LNHDA and CDR2 SQIVND (reference sequence). CDR3 length: 15 residues.

The chain joins TRBV11-1 to TRBJ1-2; perhaps TRBD1 as D (5 bases). The CDR3 has 16 amino acids. The germline CDR1 and CDR2 sequences are SGHAT and FQDESV (reference sequence). Deletions cut 5 bases from V and 1 base from J, with 17 bases between. In DNA, the CDR3 is TGTGCCAGCAGCCCCCCACGGTCAGGGCTTAACTATGGCTACACCTTC. Translation: CASSPPRSGLNYGYTF.

The gene calls are TRBV20-1 and TRBJ1-2, with D possibly TRBD1 on 6 matching bases. Germline V gene lookup returns CDR1 DFQATT and CDR2 SNEGSKA (reference sequence). This CDR3 is built from 15 residues. Trimming shortened V by 3 bases and J by 1 base, and 15 bases separated the two germline ends. This CDR3 is CSASLGGPLNYGYTF. CDR3 sequence (DNA): TGCAGTGCTAGTCTGGGGGGGCCGCTTAACTATGGCTACACCTTC.

V and J are TRBV29-1 and TRBJ2-7; no reliable D call. Germline loops: CDR1 SQVTM, CDR2 ANQGSEA. The CDR3 is 12 residues long. The germline V and J ends were trimmed by 7 bases and 3 bases, with 13 bases remaining between them. The CDR3 spells CSGGLLGYEQYF. The CDR3 region has the DNA TGCAGCGGAGGTCTATTGGGCTACGAGCAGTACTTC.

Note on this clonotype: A junction boundary mismatches the germline segment, possibly from a read error. This rearrangement joins TRBV19 to TRBJ1-5; D remains unclear. The germline V gene has CDR1 LNHDA and CDR2 SQIVND (reference sequence). CDR3 length: 14 residues. In DNA form, the CDR3 reads TGTGCCAGTAGTAGTTTGTTTAGCTATCAGCCCCAGCATTTT. Amino acids: CASSSLFSYQPQHF. The variable domain in full, completed from reference TRBV19 and TRBJ1-5, reads DGGITQSPKYLFRKEGQNVTLSCEQNLNHDAMYWYRQDPGQGLRLIYYSQIVNDFQKGDIAEGYSVSREKKESFPLTVTSAQKNPTAFYLCASSSLFSYQPQHFGDGTRLSIL.

In its sample, this clonotype was seen a few times. This chain joins TRBV24-1 and TRBJ2-1; D ambiguous. There are 13 residues in the CDR3. Trimming cost V 2 bases and J 6 bases, with 7 bases left between them. Germline V gene data show CDR1 as KGHDR and CDR2 as SFDVKD. The CDR3 DNA follows: TGTGCCACCAGTGATTGGGTGGGCAATGAGCAGTTCTTC. This gives the protein CATSDWVGNEQFF.

This clonotype appeared once. Possible read error: a much larger clone is one base away. The V call is TRBV20-1, the J call TRBJ1-1; perhaps TRBD1 as D (5 bases). Germline V gives CDR1 DFQATT, CDR2 SNEGSKA (reference sequence). Trimming pared 5 bases from V and 4 bases from J, leaving 20 bases between. The CDR3 sequence is 15 residues long. The CDR3 nucleotides are TGCAGTGCTCCAAGTGCGGGGGGGTTGAGCACTGAAGCTTTCTTT. Its protein product is CSAPSAGGLSTEAFF.

This clonotype was picked up a small number of times. This chain joins TRBV29-1 and TRBJ1-2; 7 bases line up with TRBD1. This CDR3 spans 14 amino acids. Trimming cost V 3 bases and J 2 bases; bases outside gene matches: 6. In germline, CDR1 is SQVTM, CDR2 ANQGSEA. The CDR3 loop reads CSVEGRGRNYGYTF. The CDR3 DNA reads TGCAGCGTTGAGGGTAGGGGGCGAAACTATGGCTACACCTTC.

V gene TRBV7-6 combines with J gene TRBJ1-1; D is uncertain. Trimming took off 0 bases at V and 1 base at J, with 9 bases between the two ends. Per the germline V gene, CDR1 is SGHVS and CDR2 is FNYEAQ. There are 15 residues in the CDR3. The CDR3 region is CASSLAYGGNTEAFF. CDR3 nucleotide sequence: TGTGCCAGCAGCTTAGCGTATGGAGGGAACACTGAAGCTTTCTTT.

This clonotype was seen repeatedly, ten times or more. A much larger clone lies one base from this, so it may be a read error. The V gene is TRBV7-9, the J gene TRBJ2-7; 9 bases are shared with TRBD1. In germline, CDR1 is SEHNR, CDR2 FQNEAQ (reference sequence). Losses at the gene ends were 5 bases for V and 0 bases for J; bases not matched to a gene: 5. The length of the CDR3 is 15 residues. CDR3 DNA sequence: TGTGCCAGCAGCCGACAGGGGGGATCCTCCTACGAGCAGTACTTC. Residues: CASSRQGGSSYEQYF.

The chain employs TRBV5-1 and TRBJ2-7, with D perhaps TRBD2 (5 bases). V dropped 4 bases and J dropped 5 bases, with 19 bases sitting between them. This CDR3 is 15 amino acids long. The germline CDR1 and CDR2 sequences are SGHRS and YFSETQ. CDR3 nucleotide sequence: TGCGCCAGCAGCACCGGACGGGATGGGGTGAACGAGCAGTACTTC. Its protein product is CASSTGRDGVNEQYF.

This clonotype has more than one count but fewer than ten. A much larger clone differs from this one at a single base, so this may be a read error. The chain carries TRBV29-1 and TRBJ2-3, with 12 bases aligning to TRBD1. CDR3 length: 13 amino acids. Germline V gives CDR1 SQVTM, CDR2 ANQGSEA. The CDR3 here is CRGGQGAADTQYF. The CDR3, as DNA: TGCCGCGGGGGACAGGGGGCGGCAGATACGCAGTATTTT.

This clonotype was seen at least ten times. The CDR3 protein is CASSPGQGRGYTF. The CDR3 DNA reads as TGTGCCAGCAGCCCTGGACAGGGACGAGGCTACACCTTC. This chain links TRBV2 with TRBJ1-2; 8 positions agree with TRBD1. The germline V gene encodes CDR1 SNHLY and CDR2 FYNNEI. Germline trimming cut 6 bases from V and 8 bases from J; bases unmatched to any gene: 8. This CDR3 region has 13 residues.

In its sample, this clonotype was seen many times. The chain carries TRBV9 and TRBJ1-2; the D gene is possibly TRBD1 (5 bases). Per the germline V gene, CDR1 is SGDLS and CDR2 is YYNGEE. CDR3 length equals 13 residues. The V gene lost 3 bases and the J gene lost 4 bases, with 10 bases spanning the gap. The CDR3 region is CASSAGGGYGYTF. Here the CDR3 DNA reads TGTGCCAGCAGCGCGGGGGGGGGCTATGGCTACACCTTC.

J is TRBJ2-4 and V is TRBV19, with 12 nucleotides matching TRBD2. V was pared by 1 base and J by 8 bases, with 6 bases of the junction left unmatched. The CDR3 loop spans 16 amino acids. Germline CDR1 LNHDA, CDR2 SQIVND (reference sequence). As DNA, the CDR3 is TGTGCCAGTAGTATAGCGGCTAGCGGGGGGGTAGACATTCAGTACTTC. Translated: CASSIAASGGVDIQYF.

The rearrangement joins TRBV7-2 to TRBJ2-7; TRBD2 matches at 10 bases. Germline V CDR1 and CDR2: SGHTA, FQGNSA. The CDR3 is 14 residues long. With 3 bases clipped from V and 3 bases from J, the junction kept 2 bases outside the gene matches. The CDR3 sequence: CASSFTSGDYEQYF. In DNA, the CDR3 is TGTGCCAGCAGCTTCACTAGCGGGGACTACGAGCAGTACTTC.